This entry describes one T cell receptor beta chain. What antigen it recognizes has not been identified. Base quality data are lacking; no much larger clone is found one base away. Interpreted using the paper, the time point label stands for: cells obtained before transplantation from donor or recipient. CD3+CD4+ and CD3+CD8+ populations were FACS-sorted from unstimulated pre-transplant donor and recipient cells taken from spleen or lymph nodes. The junction carries 13 bases between V and J, which are trimmed by 5 bases and 0 bases respectively. Looking up the germline V gene yields CDR1 SGHRS and CDR2 YFSETQ. Inclusive of the bounding cysteine and phenylalanine, the CDR3 is 15 residues long. Solely the CDR3 DNA is kept, with 45 bases framed from the first base. This specimen comes from a study of graft-versus-host responses after intestinal transplantation (dated by TCRdb to about 2021). Background for the entire study: Recipients received multivisceral, liver-intestinal, or isolated intestinal transplants. The cohort enrolled 20 to 30 intestinal transplant recipients, one of whom was a retransplant, and a few patients without pretransplant specimens were excluded. Rather than being sequenced by the commercial service, samples from a few later patients were sequenced in-house on an Illumina MiSeq and processed with MiXCR. Anti-thymocyte globulin induction was given to all recipients, followed by maintenance tacrolimus and steroids for approximately three years. Graft-versus-host and host-versus-graft alloreactive T cell clones were tracked in the graft, circulation and bone marrow after intestinal transplantation using bulk TCR-beta CDR3 sequencing. Alloreactive clones were identified by sequencing pre-transplant mixed lymphocyte reaction products and comparing them with unstimulated pre-transplant donor and recipient T cells. A peak of at least 4% donor T cells among recipient peripheral blood mononuclear cells was the definition used for donor T cell macrochimerism.

The method was the immunoSEQ multiplex PCR assay. For most patients, genomic DNA was isolated using the Qiagen DNeasy Blood and Tissue Kit and was shipped frozen to Adaptive Biotechnologies for TCR sequencing. For most patients, high-throughput TCR-beta CDR3 sequencing of genomic DNA was performed by Adaptive Biotechnologies. The published analysis was carried out like this. TCR sequencing data were retrieved from Adaptive's ImmunoSEQ software for 15 to 20 patients, whereas three other patients were processed with MiXCR and VDJtools. CD4 versus CD8 sorting errors were corrected by removing sequences found in both subsets at a frequency ratio below 5:1. Because the origin of CDR3 nucleotide sequences shared between donor and recipient could not be assigned, those sequences were removed. To count as alloreactive, a clone needed at least 2-fold expansion over unstimulated cells and a minimum CFSE-low frequency of 0.002% (template counts) or 0.001% (read counts). A clone was considered mappable if detected in the sequenced pre-transplant spleen, lymph node, or MLR CFSE-low populations of the donor or recipient. Cumulative frequency of alloreactive clones was calculated as a percentage of all sequences weighted by copy number. TCRdb provides this immuneACCESS table in a form limited to in-frame rearrangements. Some clones are lacking; in checked studies, under half of them reflect an unresolved V gene, and why the rest are absent is not known. V and J calls and clone size are as listed in that table; D and trimming were resolved from the DNA. In all, the sample holds 100,000 or so clones, and more than 85% of those were seen once. About 2% of the sample is taken by the ten largest.

Beyond this particular receptor, the publication reports: GvH clones were detected in recipient bone marrow, and some of these GvH clones were observed earlier in ileal mucosa or blood, consistent with an intestinal mucosal origin. Early after transplant, peak levels of circulating GvH clones were associated with declines in HvG clones. The relatively low number and heterogeneity of intestinal transplant patients limited the conclusions. In patients with donor T cell macrochimerism, the allografts had high GvH to HvG T cell clonal ratios.

The sample was unstimulated CD8+ T cells sorted from spleen or lymph node cells, taken before intestinal transplant. The sequence is built from TRBV5-1 and TRBJ2-3, with the D gene not confidently named. The receptor comes from a human donor who received an intestinal transplant. The CDR3 reads as follows: CASRFLDSSTDTQYF. The DNA is TGCGCCAGCAGGTTCCTTGACTCTAGCACAGATACGCAGTATTTT.